This T cell receptor (beta chain) derives from a study of shared clonotypes between healthy human individuals. Study summary: Three plates were used per donor for CD4 naive, three for CD4 memory, two for CD8 naive and one for CD8 memory.

Germline lookup yields CDR1 MNHEY and CDR2 SVGAGI. CDR3 length: 15 residues. Trimming pared 4 bases from V and 4 bases from J, leaving 14 bases between. This clone occurred once. Profiled with immunoSEQ multiplex PCR; TCRdb holds only in-frame clones, not every one. In the table there are approximately 2.1 million clones, more than 85% of which are singletons. The specimen sequenced was naive CD4+ T cells from PBMCs. Indicated subset: CD45RA+ positively selected. This rearrangement joins TRBV6-5 to TRBJ1-3; a weak D match, TRBD1 (6 bases). The source of this sequence is a man between 18 and 29 years old in good health. Some clones in this sample may be carry-over from other donors' samples. Here the CDR3 reads CASSLRQGTGNTIYF. DNA for the CDR3: TGTGCCAGCAGTTTAAGGCAGGGGACAGGAAACACCATATATTTT.